Following are 22 T cell receptor beta chains from one sample sequenced in a study of CD8 T cells in Susac syndrome. An amount of RNA that ranged from 0.5 to 1 ug was reverse transcribed with random hexamers. TCRdb reanalysed the immunoSEQ multiplex PCR reads using MiXCR and keeps one entry per CDR3 protein. The sample contains 300,000 to 350,000 distinct CDR3 sequences, approximately 90% of which appear only once. The sequenced sample consisted of CD4+ T cells from PBMCs. These receptor sequences come from a human donor with multiple sclerosis.

The rearrangement joins TRBV30 to TRBJ2-7; 9 bases fit TRBD1. The V and J ends lost 5 bases and 2 bases, in that order; junction bases with no gene match: 10. This CDR3 spans 15 amino acids. Germline loops: CDR1 GTSNPN, CDR2 SVGIG (reference sequence). CDR3 nucleotides: TGTGCCTGGTCCTCGGACAGGGGAGGCCCCTACGAGCAGTACTTC. It yields the protein CAWSSDRGGPYEQYF.

A note on this clonotype: One end of the junction varies from germline; a read error may be responsible. The DNA of the CDR3 is TGCGCCAGCAGCTCCAACAATGAGCAGTTCTTC. Its protein is CASSSNNEQFF. The chain employs TRBV5-1 and TRBJ2-1; D unresolved. This CDR3 region has 11 residues. CDR1 is SGHRS, CDR2 YFSETQ, per germline. The full variable domain, with the rest looked up from reference TRBV5-1 and TRBJ2-1, is KAGVTQTPRYLIKTRGQQVTLSCSPISGHRSVSWYQQTPGQGLQFLFEYFSETQRNKGNFPGRFSGRQFSNSRSEMNVSTLELGDSALYLCASSSNNEQFFGPGTRLTVL.

The chain recombines TRBV12-3 or TRBV12-4 with TRBJ2-3, with 10 bases matching TRBD2. The V segment lost 5 bases and the J segment 6 bases; nucleotides outside the gene matches: 5. This CDR3 spans 14 amino acids. The CDR3 DNA follows: TGTGCCAGCAGTCGTCTAGCGGGAGTGGATACGCAGTATTTT. This encodes CASSRLAGVDTQYF.

The rearrangement uses TRBV20-1 and TRBJ1-3; D uncertain. Trimming took off 0 bases at V and 0 bases at J, with 15 bases between the two ends. The CDR3 extends over 17 amino acids. In germline, CDR1 is DFQATT, CDR2 SNEGSKA (reference sequence). The CDR3, as DNA: TGCAGTGCTAGAGATAAAGGGCGGGTCCCCTCTGGAAACACCATATATTTT. Protein: CSARDKGRVPSGNTIYF.

The chain recombines TRBV7-2 with TRBJ2-7; TRBD2 agrees at 9 bases. Germline lookup yields CDR1 SGHTA and CDR2 FQGNSA. The CDR3 has 16 residues. After removal of 4 bases from V and 0 bases from J, the junction contained 7 bases not matched to a gene. The CDR3 bases are TGTGCCAGCAGCTCTTTCAGCGGGAGGAGCTCCTACGAGCAGTACTTC. It codes for CASSSFSGRSSYEQYF.

The V call is TRBV7-9, the J call TRBJ2-2; 8 positions match TRBD1. J lost 7 bases, V lost 2 bases, and 6 bases had no gene match. CDR1 and CDR2 (germline): SEHNR, FQNEAQ (reference sequence). The length of the CDR3 is 15 residues. Written as DNA, the CDR3 is TGTGCCAGCAGCTTACGAGACAGGGGTGGCGGGGAGCTGTTTTTT. Translating gives CASSLRDRGGGELFF.

The CDR3 DNA is TGTGCCATCAGTTATAGCGGGGGCTCGAACACCGGGGAGCTGTTTTTT. Encoded protein: CAISYSGGSNTGELFF. This chain uses TRBV10-3 with TRBJ2-2; 9 nucleotides agree with TRBD2. The CDR3 length is 16 residues. CDR1 and CDR2 (germline): ENHRY, SYGVKD. V lost 5 bases and J lost 0; bases outside the gene matches: 4.

V usage is TRBV20-1 and J usage is TRBJ2-1; possibly TRBD2 for D (6 bases). The V gene lost 3 bases and the J gene lost 4 bases, with 10 bases spanning the gap. CDR3 length: 13 amino acids. The germline V gene has CDR1 DFQATT and CDR2 SNEGSKA (reference sequence). This chain's CDR3 is CSARRAGYNEQFF. In DNA, the CDR3 is TGCAGTGCTAGGCGAGCGGGTTACAATGAGCAGTTCTTC.

The chain combines TRBV6-2 or TRBV6-3 with TRBJ2-3; D is uncertain. Germline loops: CDR1 MNHEY, CDR2 SVGEGT. The CDR3 contains 14 residues. The ends were cut back, 6 bases at V and 6 bases at J, with 16 bases in the middle. The CDR3 region is CASSRTGRKDTQYF. The DNA of the CDR3 is TGTGCCAGCAGCCGTACGGGCCGAAAGGATACGCAGTATTTT.

This chain uses TRBV20-1 with TRBJ1-6; D perhaps matches TRBD1 (6 bases). This CDR3 contains 17 residues. The V end lost 0 bases, the J end lost 5 bases, and 17 bases lay between the germline ends. Germline CDR1 reads DFQATT; CDR2 reads SNEGSKA (reference sequence). CDR3 in DNA: TGCAGTGCTAGAGATCCGCTGACAGGTCGGAATAATTCACCCCTCCACTTT. It yields the protein CSARDPLTGRNNSPLHF.

The chain links TRBV12-3 or TRBV12-4 to TRBJ1-5; D remains ambiguous. CDR3 length: 15 residues. The V end was cut by 7 bases, the J end by 6 bases, with 19 bases between. CDR3 coding DNA: TGTGCCAGCACTAAAACCGACATAAGTCTTCAGCCCCAGCATTTT. It is translated as CASTKTDISLQPQHF.

The CDR3 DNA reads TGTGCCAGCAGCCCTTTTGGGGGGTCGACATACAATGAGCAGTTCTTC. Translation gives CASSPFGGSTYNEQFF. The chain uses TRBV7-9 and TRBJ2-1; D possibly corresponds to TRBD2 (6 bases). Germline-derived CDR1 and CDR2 are SEHNR and FQNEAQ (reference sequence). Trimming removed 5 bases from V and 4 bases from J, with 18 bases in between. The CDR3 sequence is 16 residues long.

This chain links TRBV10-3 with TRBJ2-7; D may correspond to TRBD1 or TRBD2 (5 bases each). This CDR3 contains 13 residues. V was cut by 10 bases and J by 2 bases, with 15 bases left in between. Looked up from germline, CDR1 is ENHRY and CDR2 is SYGVKD. The CDR3 loop is CATGTSGAYEQYF. CDR3 bases: TGTGCCACCGGGACGTCCGGGGCCTACGAGCAGTACTTC.

This clonotype appeared a single time. The chain joins TRBV28 to TRBJ1-1; 8 nucleotides line up with TRBD1. Germline loops: CDR1 MDHEN, CDR2 SYDVKM. V shed 1 base, J shed 4 bases, and the junction held 2 bases outside the gene matches. The length of the CDR3 is 14 residues. The CDR3 sequence is CASSLLDRATEAFF. The CDR3 DNA is TGTGCCAGCAGTTTATTGGACAGGGCCACTGAAGCTTTCTTT.

V is TRBV11-3 and J is TRBJ1-1; D gene unclear. The CDR3 has 15 residues. V lost 3 bases and J 0 bases, leaving 11 bases between the germline ends. The germline gives CDR1 SGHNT, CDR2 YENEEA. DNA for the CDR3: TGTGCCAGCAGCTTGGGTGCAGGAGTGAACACTGAAGCTTTCTTT. Protein: CASSLGAGVNTEAFF.

The chain employs TRBV19 and TRBJ2-4; D is undetermined. Trimming removed 6 bases from V and 6 bases from J, with 21 bases in between. Germline loops: CDR1 LNHDA, CDR2 SQIVND (reference sequence). This CDR3 spans 16 amino acids. The chain's CDR3 is CASSIPSWASGNIQYF. In DNA form, the CDR3 reads TGTGCCAGTAGCATACCCTCCTGGGCGAGTGGAAACATTCAGTACTTC.

The chain recombines TRBV16 with TRBJ2-7; TRBD2 aligns across 14 bases. V gave up 0 bases and J gave up 1 base; unmatched junction bases: 11. This CDR3 spans 20 amino acids. Germline V lookup: CDR1 KGHSY, CDR2 FQNENV. In nucleotides, the CDR3 is TGTGCCAGCAGCCAATCAAGGGGGACTAGCGGGGGCCTAAATTCCTACGAGCAGTACTTC. As protein: CASSQSRGTSGGLNSYEQYF.

The chain joins TRBV5-1 to TRBJ1-2; TRBD1 matches 7 bases. The CDR3 extends over 14 amino acids. The V gene end was trimmed by 2 bases and the J gene end by 8 bases; junction bases not matched to a gene: 9. Germline V lookup: CDR1 SGHRS, CDR2 YFSETQ. Here the CDR3 reads CASSFTGEGEGYTF. The CDR3 DNA is TGCGCCAGCAGCTTCACAGGGGAGGGAGAAGGCTACACCTTC. The variable domain in full, completed from reference TRBV5-1 and TRBJ1-2, reads KAGVTQTPRYLIKTRGQQVTLSCSPISGHRSVSWYQQTPGQGLQFLFEYFSETQRNKGNFPGRFSGRQFSNSRSEMNVSTLELGDSALYLCASSFTGEGEGYTFGSGTRLTVV.

The rearrangement links TRBV3-1 to TRBJ1-1; tentative D call: TRBD1 (5 bases). Germline CDR1 is LGHDT and CDR2 is YNNKEL (reference sequence). V was pared by 4 bases and J by 8 bases, with 20 bases between. This CDR3 is built from 15 residues. The CDR3 region is CASSPWGPTRGEAFF. In DNA, the CDR3 is TGTGCCAGCAGCCCTTGGGGCCCCACACGCGGCGAAGCTTTCTTT.

In the case of this clonotype: An end of the junction does not agree with germline; a read error may underlie this. The rearrangement links TRBV10-1 to TRBJ2-3; the D gene could be TRBD1 or TRBD2 (6 bases each). The CDR3 is made up of 14 amino acids. Per germline, CDR1 WNHNN and CDR2 SYGVQD (reference sequence). The CDR3 DNA follows: TGCGCCAGCAGTGAGCCCGACTTTGTCAGGGGACTCCATTTT. It specifies CASSEPDFVRGLHF.

The chain uses TRBV5-1 and TRBJ2-7, with D perhaps matching TRBD1 (5 bases). Germline V CDR1 and CDR2: SGHRS, YFSETQ. The CDR3 extends over 16 amino acids. V was pared by 2 bases and J by 0 bases, with 15 bases between. The CDR3 loop reads CASSFGRQKLSYEQYF. CDR3 bases: TGCGCCAGCAGCTTTGGTAGACAGAAACTCTCCTACGAGCAGTACTTC.

The chain employs TRBV19 and TRBJ2-7, with a weak D call TRBD2 (7 bases). V was trimmed by 3 bases and J by 4 bases, leaving 10 bases between them. In germline, CDR1 is LNHDA, CDR2 SQIVND (reference sequence). CDR3 size: 13 residues. CDR3 in amino acids: CASSIGGAYEQYF. CDR3 bases: TGTGCCAGTAGTATTGGGGGGGCGTACGAGCAGTACTTC.